The clone carrying this T cell receptor beta chain was seen a single time. No antigen is known for it. TCR beta libraries were made by quantitative 5'-RACE with molecular barcodes. TCRdb redid the calling of the 5' RACE reads with MiXCR, one entry per CDR3 protein. Among 290,000 or so distinct CDR3 sequences listed, about a fifth were seen once. Trimming stripped 3 bases from V and 2 bases from J, with 7 bases between. Germline values: CDR1 SGHAT, CDR2 FQNNGV. This CDR3 contains 13 residues. This sample is drawn from a study of CD8 T cells in ankylosing spondylitis. Findings and caveats of the study: There were earlier reports of some motif variants in reactive arthritis synovial fluid and blood. Seemingly characteristic of ankylosing spondylitis blood was a TCR beta motif consisting of about 8 highly homologous variants. According to the report, clones linked to the disease were significantly enriched in matched synovial fluid samples taken from ankylosing spondylitis patients.

The clonotype comes from a female donor with ankylosing spondylitis or in good health (not recorded which). The chain recombines TRBV11-2 with TRBJ1-2, with unresolved D. The material sequenced was blood, either unsorted or a sorted T cell fraction (not recorded which). CDR3 nucleotides: TGTGCCAGCAGCTTGGGATACAACTATGGCTACACCTTC. This gives the protein CASSLGYNYGYTF.